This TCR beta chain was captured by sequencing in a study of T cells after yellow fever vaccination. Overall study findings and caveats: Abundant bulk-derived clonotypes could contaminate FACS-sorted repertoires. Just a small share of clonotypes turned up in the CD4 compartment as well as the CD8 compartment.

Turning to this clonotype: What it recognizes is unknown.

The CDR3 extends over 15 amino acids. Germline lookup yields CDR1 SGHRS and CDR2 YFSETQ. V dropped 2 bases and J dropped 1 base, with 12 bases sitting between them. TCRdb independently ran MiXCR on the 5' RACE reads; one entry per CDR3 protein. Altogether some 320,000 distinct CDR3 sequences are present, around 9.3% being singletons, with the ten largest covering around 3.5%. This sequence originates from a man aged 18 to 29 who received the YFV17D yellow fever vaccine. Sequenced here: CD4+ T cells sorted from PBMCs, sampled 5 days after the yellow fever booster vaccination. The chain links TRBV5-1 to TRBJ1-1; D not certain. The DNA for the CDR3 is TGCGCCAGCAGCTTATCTCCGTTGGGGAACACTGAAGCTTTCTTT. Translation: CASSLSPLGNTEAFF.